This section outlines one T cell receptor (beta chain) sequence together with its context. These data originate in a study of blood T cell repertoires in COVID-19. On the study more broadly: PBMCs, B-cell-depleted T cells, or T cells were the source of the cDNA or gDNA that made up the material.

Authors' data handling: The authors estimated nucleated cell counts from reference gene primer amplification. This table comes from immunoSEQ multiplex PCR, and its TCRdb copy is limited to in-frame clones, with some not included. Clonal size and the V and J genes are those of that table, whereas D and trimming came from the DNA. This sample has roughly 300,000 clones, with about 85% found just once. The sample comprised PBMCs or T cells enriched from blood (not recorded which). The receptor's source is a woman aged 25 to 45 who had recovered from COVID-19.

CDR3 sequence (DNA): TGTGCCAGCAGCCAAAGAGGCGGGCCAGATGAAAAACTGTTTTTT. It encodes CASSQRGGPDEKLFF. This chain connects TRBV7-3 to TRBJ1-4; D remains ambiguous. This CDR3 contains 15 residues. V was cut by 5 bases and J by 6 bases, with 16 bases left in between. CDR1 and CDR2 (germline): SGHTA, FQGTGA.